This T cell receptor beta chain was sequenced in a study of beta chain features in type 1 diabetes. Study-wide results and limits: The study found that naive, central memory and Treg TCRB repertoires appeared more similar in patients than in healthy donors. Researchers report that Type 1 diabetes patients had moderately but significantly shorter TCRB CDR3s across all four CD4+ subsets.

In the case of this clone: Antigen specificity is unknown.

Expressed TCRB transcripts were sequenced because the entire RNA isolate underwent reverse transcription. Some clones are missing from TCRdb's copy, which holds only in-frame ones; the method was immunoSEQ multiplex PCR. Seen here are more than 250,000 clones, around an eighth observed once, and the top ten hold about 0.016%. V lost 4 bases and J 5 bases, leaving 14 bases between the germline ends. In germline, CDR1 is MNHEY, CDR2 SMNVEV (reference sequence). The CDR3 is made up of 14 amino acids. Based on CD45RO/CCR7/CD25/CD127/CD95/CD27, CD4+ regulatory, stem cell-like memory, naive and central memory cells were sorted.

The clonotype was recovered from a man aged 25-40 years with type 1 diabetes. The V call is TRBV27, the J call TRBJ2-5; D is possibly TRBD2 (6 bases). Sequenced sample: naive CD4+ T cells from blood. CDR3 amino acids: CASSSPGGKETQYF. DNA of the CDR3: TGTGCCAGCAGTTCCCCGGGCGGGAAGGAGACCCAGTACTTC.